These 5 T cell receptor beta chains came from one sample sequenced in a study of response to subunit inactivated influenza vaccine. TCRdb independently ran MiXCR on the RT-PCR reads; one entry per CDR3 protein. The table includes 500,000 or so distinct CDR3 sequences, approximately 16% detected once. Material: CD4+ T cells sorted from PBMCs, obtained about 23 months after vaccination. The origin of the receptors is a man in his fifties or sixties who received an inactivated influenza vaccine.

This clonotype was seen a handful of times. This chain links TRBV10-3 with TRBJ2-2, with D perhaps TRBD1 (5 bases). This CDR3 has 13 amino acids. Germline lookup yields CDR1 ENHRY and CDR2 SYGVKD. Deletions cut 7 bases from V and 7 bases from J, with 13 bases between. CDR3 amino acids: CAIKAGWDGELFF. CDR3 DNA: TGTGCCATCAAAGCAGGGTGGGACGGGGAGCTGTTTTTT.

The rearrangement joins TRBV29-1 to TRBJ2-3, with D tentatively TRBD1 (5 bases). V was cut by 3 bases and J by 4 bases, with 11 bases left in between. The CDR3 length is 13 residues. Per the germline V gene, CDR1 is SQVTM and CDR2 is ANQGSEA. In DNA, the CDR3 is TGCAGCGTTGATATGGGGCCCCCAGATACGCAGTATTTT. Its translation: CSVDMGPPDTQYF.

This clonotype was seen repeatedly, ten times or more. The V call is TRBV27, the J call TRBJ1-5; perhaps TRBD1 as D (5 bases). V was clipped by 3 bases and J by 3 bases, with 12 bases between them. The CDR3 length is 15 residues. Per the germline V gene, CDR1 is MNHEY and CDR2 is SMNVEV (reference sequence). The DNA for the CDR3 is TGTGCCAGCAGTTTGGTACAGGCTCTCAATCAGCCCCAGCATTTT. Protein: CASSLVQALNQPQHF.

In its sample, this clonotype was seen many times. This chain uses TRBV12-3 or TRBV12-4 with TRBJ2-1; maybe TRBD2 (6 bases). V gave up 0 bases and J gave up 7 bases, with 13 bases separating them. The CDR3 totals 15 residues. CDR3 in amino acids: CASSLAGGRGNEQFF. As DNA, the CDR3 is TGTGCCAGCAGTTTAGCGGGGGGTCGAGGGAATGAGCAGTTCTTC.

In its sample, this clonotype was seen a few times. The chain has TRBV10-2 and TRBJ2-7; 10 nucleotides agree with TRBD1. The CDR3 extends over 15 amino acids. Germline values: CDR1 WSHSY, CDR2 SAAADI. The V segment lost 3 bases and the J segment 6 bases; nucleotides outside the gene matches: 8. The CDR3 spells CASSESWTGGGEQYF. The CDR3, as DNA: TGCGCCAGCAGTGAATCCTGGACAGGGGGTGGCGAGCAGTACTTC.